This T cell receptor (beta chain) was identified during a study of T cell repertoires in cytomegalovirus infection. As for the study in general: Public TCR beta signatures provided an indication of both CMV infection and a matching HLA type.

Findings and caveats of the study: Carriers of CMV and the relevant HLA type were discriminated by public TCR beta frequency. Clonotype analysis showed dominance of the ex vivo response by HLA-C-restricted CMV-specific TCR beta clonotypes.

This clonotype was counted ten times or more. What it recognizes is unknown. TCRdb re-called the reads with MiXCR, one entry per CDR3 protein. Among fewer than 550,000 distinct CDR3 sequences, 16% were seen once, and the ten largest hold roughly a quarter. The sequenced sample consisted of CD8+ T cells from PBMCs. This receptor was taken from a human donor in good health (CMV status not recorded). Some clones in this sample may be carry-over from other donors' samples.

The CDR3 DNA reads TGTGCCAGCAGCTGGGGGGAGGCCCCCTACGAGCAGTACTTC. This codes for CASSWGEAPYEQYF. The rearrangement uses TRBV7-9 and TRBJ2-7; tentative D call: TRBD2 (6 bases). V shed 4 bases and J shed 2 bases, with 12 bases lying between them. Germline assignment: CDR1 SEHNR and CDR2 FQNEAQ (reference sequence). This CDR3 is 14 amino acids long.